The entry below gives a single T cell receptor (beta chain) sequence along with its context. The entry originates in a study of blood T cell repertoires in COVID-19. Study details: PBMCs, B-cell-depleted T cells, or T cells provided the cDNA or gDNA that made up the material.

TCRdb keeps only in-frame clones here, not all; method: immunoSEQ multiplex PCR. Of more than 10,000 clones in the sample, roughly 85% were seen once. This CDR3 region has 13 residues. Deletions cut 4 bases from V and 4 bases from J, with 10 bases between. The germline gives CDR1 MNHEY, CDR2 SVGEGT. The origin of this receptor is a human donor in a cohort sampled during active COVID-19. What was sequenced was peripheral blood. This rearrangement joins TRBV6-2 or TRBV6-3 to TRBJ2-5, with D possibly matching TRBD1 (6 bases). CDR3 DNA: TGTGCCAGCAGTTCTGACAGGCGAGAGACCCAGTACTTC. As protein: CASSSDRRETQYF.